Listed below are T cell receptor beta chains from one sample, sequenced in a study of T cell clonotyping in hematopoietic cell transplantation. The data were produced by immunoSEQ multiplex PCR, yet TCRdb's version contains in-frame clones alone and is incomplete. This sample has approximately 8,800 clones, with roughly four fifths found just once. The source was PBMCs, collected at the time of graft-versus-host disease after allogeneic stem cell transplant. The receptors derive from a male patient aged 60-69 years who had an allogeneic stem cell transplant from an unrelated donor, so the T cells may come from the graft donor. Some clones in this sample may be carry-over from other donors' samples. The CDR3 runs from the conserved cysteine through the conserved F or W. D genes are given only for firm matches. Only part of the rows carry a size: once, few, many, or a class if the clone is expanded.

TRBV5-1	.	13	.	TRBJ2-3	CASSPWSTDTQYF	TGCGCCAGCAGCCCATGGAGCACAGATACGCAGTATTTT
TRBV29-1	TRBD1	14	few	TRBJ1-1	CSVHGQGRVAEAFF	TGCAGCGTCCACGGACAGGGGCGGGTGGCTGAAGCTTTCTTT
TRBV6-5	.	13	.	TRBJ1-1	CASRGSRGAEAFF	TGTGCCAGCAGAGGGTCAAGGGGGGCGGAAGCTTTCTTT
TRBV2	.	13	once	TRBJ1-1	CASRADKNTEAFF	TGTGCCAGCAGAGCAGACAAGAACACTGAAGCTTTCTTT
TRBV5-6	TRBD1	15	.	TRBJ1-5	CASSLSRDRNQPQHF	TGTGCCAGCAGCCTTTCCCGGGACAGAAATCAGCCCCAGCATTTT
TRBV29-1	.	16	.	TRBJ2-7	CSVEDLKETGSYEQYF	TGCAGCGTTGAAGACCTCAAGGAGACAGGCTCCTACGAGCAGTACTTC
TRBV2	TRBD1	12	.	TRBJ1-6	CASSRTGSPLHF	TGTGCCAGCAGCCGGACAGGTTCACCCCTCCACTTT
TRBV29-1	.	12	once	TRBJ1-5	CSVSNGDQPQHF	TGCAGCGTCTCTAACGGAGATCAGCCCCAGCATTTT
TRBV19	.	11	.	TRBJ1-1	CASSIRTQAFF	TGTGCCAGTAGTATCCGCACCCAGGCTTTCTTT
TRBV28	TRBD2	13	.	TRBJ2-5	CASTSGGGETQYF	TGTGCCAGCACCTCGGGAGGGGGAGAGACCCAGTACTTC
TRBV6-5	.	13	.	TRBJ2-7	CASSRQGRGEQYF	TGTGCCAGCAGTAGACAGGGACGGGGGGAGCAGTACTTC
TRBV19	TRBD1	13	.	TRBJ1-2	CASSIDRGYGYTF	TGTGCCAGTAGTATCGACAGGGGCTATGGCTACACCTTC
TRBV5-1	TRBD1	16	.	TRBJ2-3	CASSLGVDRFADTQYF	TGCGCCAGCAGCTTGGGAGTGGACAGGTTTGCAGATACGCAGTATTTT
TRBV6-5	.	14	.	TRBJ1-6	CASSYPTQGGPLHF	TGTGCCAGCAGTTACCCCACTCAGGGTGGACCCCTCCACTTT
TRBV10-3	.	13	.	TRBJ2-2	CAISDRGTGELFF	TGTGCCATCAGTGACAGAGGCACCGGGGAGCTGTTTTTT
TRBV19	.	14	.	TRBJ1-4	CASSKSVDGEKLFF	TGTGCCAGTAGTAAGTCAGTAGACGGTGAAAAACTGTTTTTT
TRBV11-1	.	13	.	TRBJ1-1	CAIVTGGNTEAFF	TGTGCCATCGTGACCGGTGGGAACACTGAAGCTTTCTTT
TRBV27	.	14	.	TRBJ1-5	CASSFGSGNQPQHF	TGTGCCAGCAGTTTCGGGAGCGGCAATCAGCCCCAGCATTTT
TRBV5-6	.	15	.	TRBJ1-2	CASSLVSITDYGYTF	TGTGCCAGCAGCTTGGTGTCTATTACGGACTATGGCTACACCTTC
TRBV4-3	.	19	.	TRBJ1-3	CASSQETAASVVSGNTIYF	TGCGCCAGCAGCCAAGAAACGGCAGCCTCCGTAGTCTCTGGAAACACCATATATTTT
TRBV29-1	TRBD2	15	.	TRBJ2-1	CSVPSSGASYNEQFF	TGCAGCGTTCCCTCTAGCGGGGCCTCCTACAATGAGCAGTTCTTC
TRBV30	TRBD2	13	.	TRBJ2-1	CAWSVGASGSQFF	TGTGCCTGGAGTGTCGGGGCTAGCGGGAGTCAGTTCTTC
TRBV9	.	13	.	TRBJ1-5	CASSAGVWQPQHF	TGTGCCAGCAGCGCTGGAGTTTGGCAGCCCCAGCATTTT
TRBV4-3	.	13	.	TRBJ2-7	CASSQEVLTEQYF	TGCGCCAGCAGCCAAGAAGTCCTGACAGAGCAGTACTTC
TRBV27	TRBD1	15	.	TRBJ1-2	CASTQEGTGLYGYTF	TGTGCCAGCACCCAAGAGGGGACAGGACTCTATGGCTACACCTTC
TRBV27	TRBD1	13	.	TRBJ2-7	CASSLTGSYEQYF	TGTGCCAGCAGCCTGACAGGGTCCTACGAGCAGTACTTC
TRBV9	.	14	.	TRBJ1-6	CASSVGRRDSPLHF	TGTGCCAGCAGCGTAGGGCGGAGGGATTCACCCCTCCACTTT
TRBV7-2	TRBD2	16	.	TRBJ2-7	CASSFSGGGPAYEQYF	TGTGCCAGCAGCTTTAGTGGCGGGGGGCCGGCCTACGAGCAGTACTTC
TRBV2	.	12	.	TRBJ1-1	CASSYTNTEAFF	TGTGCCAGCAGTTACACCAACACTGAAGCTTTCTTT
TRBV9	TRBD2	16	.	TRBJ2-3	CASSVGPGTSPDTQYF	TGTGCCAGCAGCGTTGGGCCGGGGACTAGCCCAGATACGCAGTATTTT
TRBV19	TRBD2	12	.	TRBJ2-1	CASSILAGTQFF	TGTGCCAGTAGTATTCTAGCGGGGACCCAGTTCTTC
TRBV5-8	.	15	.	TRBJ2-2	CASTTSPVPTGELFF	TGTGCCAGCACCACCTCCCCGGTCCCCACCGGGGAGCTGTTTTTT
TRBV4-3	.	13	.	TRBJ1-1	CASSREGSTEAFF	TGCGCCAGCAGCCGGGAGGGGAGCACTGAAGCTTTCTTT
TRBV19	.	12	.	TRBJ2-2	CAYRENTGELFF	TGTGCCTACAGGGAGAACACCGGGGAGCTGTTTTTT
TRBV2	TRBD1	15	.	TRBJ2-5	CASSAPTGIGETQYF	TGTGCCAGCAGTGCTCCGACAGGGATAGGAGAGACCCAGTACTTC
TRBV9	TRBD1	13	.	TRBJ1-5	CASSARGLQPQHF	TGTGCCAGCAGCGCCAGGGGGCTTCAGCCCCAGCATTTT
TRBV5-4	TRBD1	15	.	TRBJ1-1	CASSARQGWNTEAFF	TGTGCCAGCAGCGCCCGACAGGGATGGAACACTGAAGCTTTCTTT
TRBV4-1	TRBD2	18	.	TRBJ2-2	CASSQVRSSGGHTGELFF	TGCGCCAGCAGCCAAGTCAGGTCGAGCGGGGGACACACCGGGGAGCTGTTTTTT
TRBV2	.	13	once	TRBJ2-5	CAGASSAAEVEYF	TGTGCCGGAGCAAGTTCGGCAGCCGAGGTTGAGTACTTC
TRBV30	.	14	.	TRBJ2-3	CAWTTSGASSTQYF	TGTGCCTGGACCACCTCAGGGGCCAGTTCGACGCAGTATTTT
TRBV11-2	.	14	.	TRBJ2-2	CASSLVRPAGELFF	TGTGCCAGCAGCTTAGTTAGGCCCGCCGGGGAGCTGTTTTTT
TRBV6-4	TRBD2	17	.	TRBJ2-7	CASSLPAQGSGGYEQYF	TGTGCCAGCAGTCTTCCCGCGCAGGGTAGCGGGGGTTACGAGCAGTACTTC
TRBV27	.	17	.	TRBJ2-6	CASSAALGRGGANVLTF	TGTGCCAGCAGTGCTGCCCTAGGGCGCGGTGGGGCCAACGTCCTGACTTTC
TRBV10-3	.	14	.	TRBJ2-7	CAISDLAADYEQYF	TGTGCCATCAGTGATTTAGCGGCAGATTACGAGCAGTACTTC
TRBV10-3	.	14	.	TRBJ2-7	CAISDGGSGYEQYF	TGTGCCATCAGTGATGGAGGTAGCGGATACGAGCAGTACTTC
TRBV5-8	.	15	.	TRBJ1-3	CASSLGGRPTNTIYF	TGTGCCAGCAGCTTGGGGGGGAGACCAACTAACACCATATATTTT
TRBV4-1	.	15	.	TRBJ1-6	CASSQRGRGNSPLHF	TGCGCCAGCAGCCAGAGGGGCAGGGGTAATTCACCCCTCCACTTT
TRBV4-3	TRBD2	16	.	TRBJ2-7	CASSQDLGGVSGEQYF	TGCGCCAGCAGCCAAGATCTCGGGGGGGTTTCGGGCGAGCAGTACTTC
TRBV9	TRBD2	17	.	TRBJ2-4	CASSPSLGEGAKNIQYF	TGTGCCAGCAGCCCCTCCCTCGGGGAGGGGGCCAAAAACATTCAGTACTTC
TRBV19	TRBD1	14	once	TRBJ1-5	CASSTQGAGQPQHF	TGTGCCAGTAGTACTCAGGGGGCTGGTCAGCCCCAGCATTTT
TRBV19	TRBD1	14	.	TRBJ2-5	CASTQRQGQETQYF	TGTGCCAGTACCCAGAGACAGGGCCAAGAGACCCAGTACTTC
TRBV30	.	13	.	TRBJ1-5	CAWSVRGFQPQHF	TGTGCCTGGAGTGTGAGGGGGTTCCAGCCCCAGCATTTT
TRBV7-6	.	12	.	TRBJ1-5	CASSLPNQPQHF	TGTGCCAGCAGCCTCCCTAACCAGCCCCAGCATTTT
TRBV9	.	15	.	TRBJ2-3	CASSVTDYPRDTQYF	TGTGCCAGCAGCGTAACTGACTACCCACGAGATACGCAGTATTTT